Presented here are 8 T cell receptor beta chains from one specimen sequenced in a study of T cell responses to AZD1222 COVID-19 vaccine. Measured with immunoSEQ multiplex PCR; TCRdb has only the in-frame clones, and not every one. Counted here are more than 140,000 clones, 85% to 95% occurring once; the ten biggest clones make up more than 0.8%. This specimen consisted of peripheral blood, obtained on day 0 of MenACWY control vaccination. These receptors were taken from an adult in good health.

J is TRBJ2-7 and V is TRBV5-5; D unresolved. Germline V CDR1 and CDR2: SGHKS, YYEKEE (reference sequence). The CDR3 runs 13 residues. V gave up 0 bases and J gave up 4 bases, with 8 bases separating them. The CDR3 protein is CASSLESGYEQYF. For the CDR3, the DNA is TGTGCCAGCAGCTTGGAAAGTGGGTACGAGCAGTACTTC.

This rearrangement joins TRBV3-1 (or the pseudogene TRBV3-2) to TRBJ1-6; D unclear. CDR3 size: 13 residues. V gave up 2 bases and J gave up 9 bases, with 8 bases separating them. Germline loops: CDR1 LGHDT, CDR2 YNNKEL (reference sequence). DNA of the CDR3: TGTGCCAGCAGCCAAACCTGGGGTTCACCCCTCCACTTT. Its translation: CASSQTWGSPLHF.

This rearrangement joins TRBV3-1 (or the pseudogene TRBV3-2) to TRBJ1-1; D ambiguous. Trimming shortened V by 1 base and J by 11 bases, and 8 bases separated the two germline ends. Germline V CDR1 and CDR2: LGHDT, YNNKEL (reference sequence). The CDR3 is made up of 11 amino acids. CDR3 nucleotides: TGTGCCAGCAGCCAAGGACTTTTCGCTTTCTTT. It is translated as CASSQGLFAFF.

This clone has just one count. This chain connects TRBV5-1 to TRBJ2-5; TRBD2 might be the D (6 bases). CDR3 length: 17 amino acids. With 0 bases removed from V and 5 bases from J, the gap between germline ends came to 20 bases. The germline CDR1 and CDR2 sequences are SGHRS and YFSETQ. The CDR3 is CASSLALGGVLEETQYF. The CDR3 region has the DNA TGCGCCAGCAGCTTGGCCCTCGGGGGAGTTCTAGAGGAGACCCAGTACTTC.

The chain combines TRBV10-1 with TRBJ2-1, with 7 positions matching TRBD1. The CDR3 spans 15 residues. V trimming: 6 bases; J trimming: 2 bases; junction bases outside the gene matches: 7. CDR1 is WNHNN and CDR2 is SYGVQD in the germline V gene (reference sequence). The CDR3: CASSLDRLTYNEQFF. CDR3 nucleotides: TGCGCCAGCAGCCTGGACAGGTTAACCTACAATGAGCAGTTCTTC.

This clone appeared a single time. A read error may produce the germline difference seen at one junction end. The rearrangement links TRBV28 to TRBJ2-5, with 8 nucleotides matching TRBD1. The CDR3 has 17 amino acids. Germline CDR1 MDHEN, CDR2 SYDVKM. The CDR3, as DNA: TGTGCCAGCAGTTCCACGTCTTTGGGCAGGGGGCAAGGGACCCAGTACTTC. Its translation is CASSSTSLGRGQGTQYF. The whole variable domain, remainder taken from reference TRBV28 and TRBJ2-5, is DVKVTQSSRYLVKRTGEKVFLECVQDMDHENMFWYRQDPGLGLRLIYFSYDVKMKEKGDIPEGYSVSREKKERFSLILESASTNQTSMYLCASSSTSLGRGQGTQYFGPGTRLLVL.

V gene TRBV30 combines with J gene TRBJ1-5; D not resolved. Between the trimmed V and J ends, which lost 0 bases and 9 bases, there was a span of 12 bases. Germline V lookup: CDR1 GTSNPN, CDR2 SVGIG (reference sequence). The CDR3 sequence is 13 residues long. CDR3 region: CAWSVLYLGPQHF. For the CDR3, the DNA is TGTGCCTGGAGTGTACTCTACCTGGGGCCCCAGCATTTT.

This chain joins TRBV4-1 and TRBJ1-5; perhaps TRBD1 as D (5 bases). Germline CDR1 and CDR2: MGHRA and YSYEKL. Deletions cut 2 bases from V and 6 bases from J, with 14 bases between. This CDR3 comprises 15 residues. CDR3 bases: TGCGCCAGCAGCCAACGTGAAGGGACTGGTCAGCCCCAGCATTTT. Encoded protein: CASSQREGTGQPQHF.